One and the same sample provided the 10 T cell receptor beta chains below, sequenced in a study of blood T cell repertoires in COVID-19. Method: immunoSEQ multiplex PCR; TCRdb's copy keeps in-frame clones and lacks some. The data hold about 330,000 clones, with roughly 87% observed a single time. The sequencing sample was made of peripheral blood. The receptors were gathered from a man aged 25-45 years with COVID-19, enrolled during active disease.

The chain couples TRBV25-1 to TRBJ2-7; 7 bases are a match to TRBD1. With 5 bases clipped from V and 2 bases from J, the junction kept 9 bases outside the gene matches. CDR3 size: 15 residues. Looked up from germline, CDR1 is MGHDK and CDR2 is SYGVNS. The CDR3 here is CASSSSGGFAYEQYF. DNA of the CDR3: TGTGCCAGCAGTTCCTCAGGGGGTTTTGCCTACGAGCAGTACTTC.

The rearrangement uses TRBV11-3 and TRBJ1-1, with a tentative D call TRBD1 (5 bases). Between the trimmed V and J ends, which lost 2 bases and 8 bases, there was a span of 15 bases. There are 14 residues in the CDR3. Germline assignment: CDR1 SGHNT and CDR2 YENEEA. The CDR3 DNA reads TGTGCCAGCAGCTTATCACGACAGTCGATGGAAGCTTTCTTT. It yields the protein CASSLSRQSMEAFF.

This clone appeared a single time. The V and J genes are TRBV6-5 and TRBJ2-3; D is perhaps TRBD1 (5 bases). The CDR3 consists of 15 residues. Germline values: CDR1 MNHEY, CDR2 SVGAGI. V lost 0 bases and J lost 3, with 10 bases in between. The CDR3 loop is CASSYSGASTDTQYF. CDR3 in DNA: TGTGCCAGCAGTTACTCAGGGGCTTCTACAGATACGCAGTATTTT.

The CDR3 coding sequence is TGTGCCGGGACAGGGCGGGCGGGGGAGCTGTTTTTT. Protein product: CAGTGRAGELFF. The rearrangement uses TRBV7-2 and TRBJ2-2; TRBD1 aligns across 9 bases. CDR1 SGHTA and CDR2 FQGNSA come from the germline V gene. This CDR3 contains 12 residues. Germline trimming cut 11 bases from V and 8 bases from J; bases unmatched to any gene: 6.

The chain links TRBV2 to TRBJ1-1; the match to TRBD1 covers 7 bases. Germline CDR1 SNHLY, CDR2 FYNNEI. V lost 10 bases, J lost 3 bases, and 5 bases stayed unmatched. There are 12 residues in the CDR3. As DNA, the CDR3 is TGTGCCACCTTAGACAGGGACACTGAAGCTTTCTTT. Translated, it gives CATLDRDTEAFF.

V is TRBV5-1 and J is TRBJ2-5; 9 bases map to TRBD1. The CDR3 runs 13 residues. With 6 bases clipped from V and 3 bases from J, the junction kept 3 bases outside the gene matches. Germline V gives CDR1 SGHRS, CDR2 YFSETQ. The CDR3 spells CASTRTGEETQYF. In DNA form, the CDR3 reads TGCGCCAGCACCAGGACAGGGGAAGAGACCCAGTACTTC.

This sequence joins TRBV29-1 and TRBJ2-1, with D maybe TRBD1 (5 bases). The V end lost 7 bases, the J end lost 2 bases, and 12 bases lay between the germline ends. Germline V lookup: CDR1 SQVTM, CDR2 ANQGSEA. The CDR3 spans 13 residues. CDR3 sequence: CSGRLDTYNEQFF. Here the CDR3 DNA reads TGCAGCGGCCGGCTGGACACCTACAATGAGCAGTTCTTC.

This clone was picked up one time. V usage is TRBV7-2 and J usage is TRBJ2-7, with TRBD2 matching over 9 bases. Germline-derived CDR1 and CDR2 are SGHTA and FQGNSA. There are 16 residues in the CDR3. V shed 2 bases and J 0 bases; nucleotides not matched to a gene: 5. CDR3 DNA: TGTGCCAGCAGCTTACCCCTTAGCGGGAGCTCCTACGAGCAGTACTTC. As protein: CASSLPLSGSSYEQYF.

In this sample, this clone turned up once. The V and J genes are TRBV2 and TRBJ2-5, with a weak D call TRBD1 (5 bases). Trimming stripped 8 bases from V and 5 bases from J, with 18 bases between. CDR1 is SNHLY and CDR2 is FYNNEI in the germline V gene. CDR3 length: 14 amino acids. For the CDR3, the DNA is TGTGCCAGCCCCCCGGCCCAGGGTCGGGAGACCCAGTACTTC. It encodes CASPPAQGRETQYF.

The rearrangement links TRBV28 to TRBJ1-2; tentatively, D is TRBD1 (5 bases). The CDR3 contains 15 residues. Looked up from germline, CDR1 is MDHEN and CDR2 is SYDVKM. V shed 6 bases and J shed 4 bases, with 18 bases lying between them. The CDR3 is CASRQAQGLSYGYTF. The CDR3 nucleotides read TGTGCCAGCAGGCAGGCCCAGGGTCTGAGCTATGGCTACACCTTC.